This TCR beta chain was found in a study of blood T cell repertoires in COVID-19. At the level of the study: Acute and convalescent COVID-19 samples came from the United States, Italy and Spain. PBMCs, B-cell-depleted T cells, or T cells were the source of the cDNA or gDNA that made up the material.

Authors' methods: Estimated nucleated cell counts came from reference gene primer amplification. Sequencing was performed with immunoSEQ multiplex PCR; in TCRdb, only in-frame clones are kept and a portion is missing. V, J and clone size were drawn from that table, and D and trimming were deduced from the DNA. Among some 200,000 clones listed, around 85% were seen once. The sequencing input was peripheral blood. The sequence came from an elderly woman with acute or convalescent COVID-19.

The CDR3 DNA follows: TGCGCCAGCAGCCAATCTTTACGGGGAAGCTCCTACGAGCAGTACTTC. This encodes CASSQSLRGSSYEQYF. The gene calls are TRBV4-1 and TRBJ2-7; a possible D gene is TRBD2 (5 bases). The CDR3 covers 16 residues. The germline CDR1 and CDR2 sequences are MGHRA and YSYEKL. V dropped 2 bases and J dropped 0 bases, with 14 bases sitting between them.